This TCR beta chain is drawn from a study of cytomegalovirus exposure and HLA in healthy donors. A multiplex PCR was run with 60 Vbeta primers and 13 Jbeta primers. Only in-frame clones appear in the TCRdb table, and some are missing; sequencing was by immunoSEQ multiplex PCR. The sample yields approximately 93,000 clones, more than 55% seen once. In regard to this clone: Its antigen remains unidentified.

Findings of the study overall: Several top significant clusters appeared, in a later analysis, to be linked to common viral pathogens. Follow-up analysis found HLA locus-dependent TCR association rates, highest for DRB1 and lowest for HLA-C. Reports credit the classifier with highly specific, highly sensitive diagnosis of cytomegalovirus status.

The source of this sequence is a boy between 10 and 17 years old in good health and CMV-seropositive. Material: PBMCs.

The CDR3: CASSLGLGGADTQYF. The CDR3, as DNA: TGCGCCAGCAGCTTGGGGCTAGGGGGGGCAGATACGCAGTATTTT. The genes are TRBV5-1 and TRBJ2-3; perhaps TRBD2 as D (7 bases). Trimming removed 0 bases at V and 4 bases at J, with 12 bases between. The CDR3 is 15 residues long. Germline assignment: CDR1 SGHRS and CDR2 YFSETQ. Looking up the rest from reference TRBV5-1 and TRBJ2-3 gives the full variable domain: KAGVTQTPRYLIKTRGQQVTLSCSPISGHRSVSWYQQTPGQGLQFLFEYFSETQRNKGNFPGRFSGRQFSNSRSEMNVSTLELGDSALYLCASSLGLGGADTQYFGPGTRLTVL.